The 18 T cell receptor beta chains below were found in one sample sequenced in a study of beta chain features in type 1 diabetes. Their specific antigens are unknown. The investigators reverse transcribed all of the isolated RNA, so they sequenced expressed TCRB transcripts. Sequencing was performed with immunoSEQ multiplex PCR; in TCRdb, only in-frame clones are kept and a portion is missing. The data contain 250,000 to 350,000 clones, more than 13% of them singletons. Findings and caveats of the study: In all four CD4+ subsets, TCRB CDR3 length was significantly, moderately reduced in type 1 diabetes.

Material for sequencing was naive CD4+ T cells from blood. These receptor sequences come from a man between 25 and 39 years old with type 1 diabetes.

The rearrangement links TRBV7-9 to TRBJ1-3; weak D call: TRBD1 (6 bases). Per germline, CDR1 SEHNR and CDR2 FQNEAQ (reference sequence). Trimming took off 5 bases at V and 4 bases at J, with 9 bases between the two ends. This CDR3 contains 13 residues. The CDR3 DNA follows: TGTGCCAGCAGCCCCCAGGGGGGAAACACCATATATTTT. Translating gives CASSPQGGNTIYF.

The chain couples TRBV5-1 to TRBJ1-2, with 7 bases matching TRBD1. The CDR3 runs to 14 residues. J was trimmed by 1 base and V by 4 bases; bases with no gene match: 4. Germline V lookup: CDR1 SGHRS, CDR2 YFSETQ. The CDR3, as DNA: TGCGCCAGCAGCGGGGGACAGCTTAACTATGGCTACACCTTC. Protein product: CASSGGQLNYGYTF.

J is TRBJ2-1 and V is TRBV7-3, with a tentative D call TRBD2 (6 bases). With 6 bases removed from V and 5 bases from J, the gap between germline ends came to 17 bases. This CDR3 contains 15 residues. Germline-derived CDR1 and CDR2 are SGHTA and FQGTGA. The CDR3 coding sequence is TGTGCCAGCAGACTATTCGGGACTGCTAACAATGAGCAGTTCTTC. The encoded protein is CASRLFGTANNEQFF.

V is TRBV5-1 and J is TRBJ2-4; 7 bases align to TRBD2. The trim removed 0 bases at V and 10 bases at J, leaving 4 bases unmatched. The CDR3 contains 13 residues. Germline V gene lookup returns CDR1 SGHRS and CDR2 YFSETQ. Here the CDR3 DNA reads TGCGCCAGCAGCTTGGATACAGCGGGAATTCAGTACTTC. Residues: CASSLDTAGIQYF.

The rearrangement joins TRBV5-4 to TRBJ2-7; 7 bases line up with TRBD2. The V segment lost 0 bases and the J segment 3 bases; nucleotides outside the gene matches: 6. This CDR3 is 15 amino acids long. Germline V gene sequence: CDR1 SGHNT, CDR2 YYREEE (reference sequence). In DNA, the CDR3 is TGTGCCAGCAGCTTGGTGAGCGGGAACGGCTACGAGCAGTACTTC. Its translation: CASSLVSGNGYEQYF. The full variable domain, its missing parts supplied by reference TRBV5-4 and TRBJ2-7, is ETGVTQSPTHLIKTRGQQVTLRCSSQSGHNTVSWYQQALGQGPQFIFQYYREEENGRGNFPPRFSGLQFPNYSSELNVNALELDDSALYLCASSLVSGNGYEQYFGPGTRLTVT.

This clone was found a few times. The chain is built from TRBV23-1 and TRBJ1-1, with 9 positions matching TRBD1. Being an ORF, TRBV23-1 has a function that is uncertain. The V segment lost 3 bases and the J segment 4 bases; nucleotides outside the gene matches: 9. The CDR3 contains 16 residues. The CDR3: CASSQAGTGSGTEAFF. The CDR3 DNA sequence: TGCGCCAGCAGTCAGGCCGGGACAGGGTCGGGCACTGAAGCTTTCTTT.

This chain uses TRBV7-9 with TRBJ1-5, with 9 bases lining up with TRBD1. The germline V gene has CDR1 SEHNR and CDR2 FQNEAQ (reference sequence). V gave up 5 bases and J gave up 7 bases; unmatched junction bases: 6. The CDR3 consists of 14 residues. The CDR3 spells CASSPGQGRQPQHF. CDR3 coding DNA: TGTGCCAGCAGCCCGGGACAGGGACGGCAGCCCCAGCATTTT.

This clone was counted a few times. The rearrangement joins TRBV27 to TRBJ2-5; possibly TRBD2 for D (5 bases). The V and J ends lost 2 bases and 5 bases respectively, with 9 bases between them. The CDR3 extends over 13 amino acids. Germline CDR1 reads MNHEY; CDR2 reads SMNVEV (reference sequence). CDR3 protein: CASSLVGMETQYF. CDR3 bases: TGTGCCAGCAGTTTAGTCGGGATGGAGACCCAGTACTTC.

The chain employs TRBV18 and TRBJ2-7; possibly TRBD1 for D (7 bases). CDR1 is KGHSH and CDR2 is LQKENI in the germline V gene. V lost 6 bases to trimming and J lost 3 bases, with 18 bases between them. The length of the CDR3 is 15 residues. The CDR3 coding sequence is TGTGCCAGCTCTGACACCGGGGGACAGAGCTACGAGCAGTACTTC. Translating it yields CASSDTGGQSYEQYF.

The chain joins TRBV10-3 to TRBJ2-4, with D possibly TRBD1 on 6 matching bases. Germline loops: CDR1 ENHRY, CDR2 SYGVKD. V was clipped by 0 bases and J by 5 bases, with 11 bases between them. This CDR3 has 15 residues. CDR3: CAISESGAAENIQYF. DNA of the CDR3: TGTGCCATCAGTGAGTCGGGGGCAGCAGAAAACATTCAGTACTTC.

Note on this clone: The sample contains more than one DNA sequence encoding this CDR3. The rearrangement uses TRBV9 and TRBJ2-3; TRBD1 matches 7 bases. Germline V gene data show CDR1 as SGDLS and CDR2 as YYNGEE. V shed 2 bases, J shed 2 bases, and the junction held 2 bases outside the gene matches. This CDR3 is 14 amino acids long. The CDR3 protein is CASSVRGSTDTQYF. DNA of the CDR3: TGTGCCAGCAGCGTCAGGGGGTCCACAGATACGCAGTATTTT. Full variable domain (outside the CDR3, taken from reference TRBV9 and TRBJ2-3): DSGVTQTPKHLITATGQRVTLRCSPRSGDLSVYWYQQSLDQGLQFLIQYYNGEERAKGNILERFSAQQFPDLHSELNLSSLELGDSALYFCASSVRGSTDTQYFGPGTRLTVL.

This clone was seen only a few times. This chain joins TRBV5-6 and TRBJ2-7; 9 bases agree with TRBD2. The length of the CDR3 is 15 residues. The trim removed 4 bases at V and 1 base at J, leaving 6 bases unmatched. Per germline, CDR1 SGHDT and CDR2 YYEEEE. CDR3 nucleotides: TGTGCCAGCAGCCGTAGCGGGAGAGAATCCTACGAGCAGTACTTC. Translating gives CASSRSGRESYEQYF.

The CDR3 reads CASSPGAAGGYNEQFF. DNA for the CDR3: TGTGCCAGCTCACCGGGAGCAGCGGGGGGCTACAATGAGCAGTTCTTC. The chain joins TRBV18 to TRBJ2-1; the match to TRBD2 covers 9 bases. The J segment lost 3 bases and the V segment lost 3 bases, leaving 6 bases of the junction unmatched. The germline V gene encodes CDR1 KGHSH and CDR2 LQKENI. The CDR3 contains 16 residues.

This clone has a handful of counts. The chain recombines TRBV13 with TRBJ2-5; 13 positions agree with TRBD2. The CDR3 loop spans 16 amino acids. In germline, CDR1 is PRHDT, CDR2 FYEKMQ (reference sequence). The J segment lost 5 bases and the V segment lost 5 bases, leaving 8 bases of the junction unmatched. DNA of the CDR3: TGTGCCAGCAGCCCCGGACTAGCGGGAGTCTCGGAGACCCAGTACTTC. Its protein product is CASSPGLAGVSETQYF.

The rearrangement uses TRBV4-1 and TRBJ2-3; the match to TRBD2 covers 11 bases. The CDR3 loop spans 16 amino acids. The trim removed 4 bases at V and 0 bases at J, leaving 3 bases unmatched. CDR1 MGHRA and CDR2 YSYEKL come from the germline V gene. In nucleotides, the CDR3 is TGCGCCAGCAGCCGCCGGACTAGCGGGAGCACAGATACGCAGTATTTT. It is translated as CASSRRTSGSTDTQYF.

This clone was recorded a few times. The rearrangement uses TRBV7-2 and TRBJ2-2; 8 bases match TRBD1. CDR1 SGHTA and CDR2 FQGNSA come from the germline V gene. V lost 5 bases to trimming and J lost 3 bases; unmatched junction nucleotides: 5. This CDR3 has 15 amino acids. The CDR3 bases are TGTGCCAGCAGCACCCGGACAGGGTACACCGGGGAGCTGTTTTTT. Encoded protein: CASSTRTGYTGELFF.

The rearrangement uses TRBV29-1 and TRBJ2-1, with D possibly matching TRBD2 (5 bases). V was cut by 2 bases and J by 0 bases, with 17 bases left in between. The CDR3 totals 17 residues. Germline CDR1 SQVTM, CDR2 ANQGSEA. For the CDR3, the DNA is TGCAGCGTTGAATGGTCCGCGGGCCTCGCCTCCTACAATGAGCAGTTCTTC. Protein product: CSVEWSAGLASYNEQFF.

The chain joins TRBV2 to TRBJ2-5; the match to TRBD2 covers 12 bases. This CDR3 spans 15 amino acids. The V gene's germline CDR1 is SNHLY and CDR2 FYNNEI. Losses at the gene ends were 6 bases for V and 1 base for J; bases not matched to a gene: 3. CDR3 protein: CASRRTSGAQETQYF. The CDR3 coding sequence is TGTGCCAGCAGGAGGACTAGCGGGGCCCAAGAGACCCAGTACTTC.